Listed below are T cell receptor beta chains from one sample, sequenced in a study of shared clonotypes between healthy human individuals. The protocol was immunoSEQ multiplex PCR, while the TCRdb copy is restricted to in-frame clones and leaves out a portion. The repertoire holds about 1 million clones, with approximately 72% as singletons. The sample was memory CD4+ T cells sorted from blood. The receptors derive from a man between 18 and 35 years old in good health. CDR3s leave out the opening cysteine and the closing phenylalanine or tryptophan. Each record gives: D gene, J gene, CDR3 length, V gene, CDR3 protein. A D gene is named only where the DNA matches it firmly.

D gene: .; J gene: TRBJ1-1; CDR3 length: 9; V gene: TRBV6-6; CDR3 protein: ASGTNTEAF
D gene: TRBD2; J gene: TRBJ2-1; CDR3 length: 14; V gene: TRBV4-2; CDR3 protein: ASSQDGTSGGNEQF
D gene: TRBD1; J gene: TRBJ1-4; CDR3 length: 12; V gene: TRBV27; CDR3 protein: ASRSDRGIGKLF
D gene: .; J gene: TRBJ2-5; CDR3 length: 13; V gene: TRBV5-1; CDR3 protein: ASSLGSPGKETQY
D gene: TRBD1; J gene: TRBJ2-1; CDR3 length: 13; V gene: TRBV12-5; CDR3 protein: ASGLGQGLLQLQF
D gene: .; J gene: TRBJ2-5; CDR3 length: 11; V gene: TRBV14; CDR3 protein: ASSPVRAGQQY
D gene: .; J gene: TRBJ1-1; CDR3 length: 12; V gene: TRBV11-1; CDR3 protein: ASSFQRGRAEAF
D gene: .; J gene: TRBJ1-6; CDR3 length: 10; V gene: TRBV27; CDR3 protein: ASSFGNSPLH
D gene: TRBD1; J gene: TRBJ2-7; CDR3 length: 9; V gene: TRBV30; CDR3 protein: AWRGQSSSH
D gene: TRBD1; J gene: TRBJ1-2; CDR3 length: 12; V gene: TRBV30; CDR3 protein: AWSTNRGGYGYT
D gene: TRBD1; J gene: TRBJ2-5; CDR3 length: 14; V gene: TRBV7-2; CDR3 protein: ASSPPTGNIGETQY
D gene: .; J gene: TRBJ2-3; CDR3 length: 13; V gene: TRBV6-5; CDR3 protein: ASRQSGTSRSGPY
D gene: .; J gene: TRBJ2-2; CDR3 length: 13; V gene: TRBV5-1; CDR3 protein: ASSAGRPDTGELF
D gene: TRBD1; J gene: TRBJ1-5; CDR3 length: 11; V gene: TRBV29-1; CDR3 protein: SVKQGGNQPQH
D gene: TRBD1; J gene: TRBJ1-5; CDR3 length: 12; V gene: TRBV4-1; CDR3 protein: ASSQQGDGQPQH
D gene: TRBD2; J gene: TRBJ2-1; CDR3 length: 13; V gene: TRBV5-1; CDR3 protein: ASSSGGFSYNEQF
D gene: .; J gene: TRBJ1-1; CDR3 length: 13; V gene: TRBV5-1; CDR3 protein: ASSRGGQTNTEAF
D gene: .; J gene: TRBJ2-2; CDR3 length: 11; V gene: TRBV10-3; CDR3 protein: AIGSPDTGELF
D gene: .; J gene: TRBJ2-7; CDR3 length: 11; V gene: TRBV5-1; CDR3 protein: ASSLERDAEQY
D gene: .; J gene: TRBJ1-1; CDR3 length: 12; V gene: TRBV6-6; CDR3 protein: ASSGGVGRTEAF
D gene: .; J gene: TRBJ2-7; CDR3 length: 11; V gene: TRBV4-3; CDR3 protein: ASSHSQGREQY
D gene: TRBD2; J gene: TRBJ2-1; CDR3 length: 16; V gene: TRBV5-1; CDR3 protein: ASSLLSGGSTRYNEQF
D gene: TRBD1; J gene: TRBJ1-4; CDR3 length: 12; V gene: TRBV5-1; CDR3 protein: ASSFRGPNEKLF
D gene: .; J gene: TRBJ2-3; CDR3 length: 10; V gene: TRBV2; CDR3 protein: ASGFSTDTQY
D gene: .; J gene: TRBJ2-2; CDR3 length: 16; V gene: TRBV4-3; CDR3 protein: ASSPLSAADSNTGELF
D gene: .; J gene: TRBJ1-2; CDR3 length: 12; V gene: TRBV18; CDR3 protein: ASSPPKQGVGYT
D gene: TRBD1; J gene: TRBJ2-7; CDR3 length: 9; V gene: TRBV25-1; CDR3 protein: ASSEYGTAN
D gene: .; J gene: TRBJ1-1; CDR3 length: 10; V gene: TRBV7-5; CDR3 protein: ARSLFHTEAF
D gene: TRBD1; J gene: TRBJ1-2; CDR3 length: 13; V gene: TRBV19; CDR3 protein: ASSGGQGVVYGYT
D gene: .; J gene: TRBJ2-2; CDR3 length: 14; V gene: TRBV11-2; CDR3 protein: ASSRRQGSPAGELF
D gene: .; J gene: TRBJ2-6; CDR3 length: 13; V gene: TRBV30; CDR3 protein: AWSVRDRGANVLT
D gene: TRBD1; J gene: TRBJ2-3; CDR3 length: 15; V gene: TRBV5-1; CDR3 protein: ASSLTTGIYSTDTQY
D gene: .; J gene: TRBJ2-4; CDR3 length: 11; V gene: TRBV7-2; CDR3 protein: ASSPDRQNIQY
D gene: TRBD2; J gene: TRBJ2-5; CDR3 length: 12; V gene: TRBV15; CDR3 protein: ATSRGSGEETQY
D gene: .; J gene: TRBJ1-6; CDR3 length: 11; V gene: TRBV5-1; CDR3 protein: ASSLGPEPPLH
D gene: TRBD1; J gene: TRBJ1-4; CDR3 length: 13; V gene: TRBV2; CDR3 protein: ASSGDRGLFEKLF
D gene: .; J gene: TRBJ2-3; CDR3 length: 14; V gene: TRBV5-6; CDR3 protein: ASSFPPSVGLDTQY
D gene: .; J gene: TRBJ2-7; CDR3 length: 12; V gene: TRBV7-9; CDR3 protein: ASSRDSISYEQY
D gene: .; J gene: TRBJ2-1; CDR3 length: 12; V gene: TRBV2; CDR3 protein: ASSGGRKYNEQF
D gene: TRBD2; J gene: TRBJ2-5; CDR3 length: 14; V gene: TRBV18; CDR3 protein: ASSLTSGGPQETQY
D gene: .; J gene: TRBJ2-7; CDR3 length: 10; V gene: TRBV2; CDR3 protein: ASTLLYYEQY
D gene: .; J gene: TRBJ2-5; CDR3 length: 11; V gene: TRBV15; CDR3 protein: ATSRGEGETQY
D gene: .; J gene: TRBJ1-2; CDR3 length: 12; V gene: TRBV7-2; CDR3 protein: ASSLDWAGSGYT
D gene: TRBD1; J gene: TRBJ2-7; CDR3 length: 12; V gene: TRBV18; CDR3 protein: ASSPGQGPLEQY
D gene: TRBD1; J gene: TRBJ2-3; CDR3 length: 14; V gene: TRBV5-1; CDR3 protein: ASSYGPTGLSDTQY
D gene: TRBD1; J gene: TRBJ1-6; CDR3 length: 13; V gene: TRBV18; CDR3 protein: ASSSWTGGDSPLH
D gene: .; J gene: TRBJ1-4; CDR3 length: 15; V gene: TRBV5-1; CDR3 protein: ASKIQPLGATNEKLF
D gene: .; J gene: TRBJ1-5; CDR3 length: 12; V gene: TRBV2; CDR3 protein: ASSEGLLNQPQH